The clone carrying this TCR beta chain has just one count. The CDR3 runs 12 residues. Looked up from germline, CDR1 is MNHEY and CDR2 is SVGAGI. The ends were cut back, 11 bases at V and 0 bases at J, with 11 bases in the middle. This entry belongs to a study of blood T cell repertoires in COVID-19. Per the authors' pipeline: The assay estimated nucleated cells by amplifying reference gene primers. The data were produced by immunoSEQ multiplex PCR, yet TCRdb's version contains in-frame clones alone and is incomplete. The DNA was the basis for D and trimming; V, J and clone size are from that table. Of approximately 300,000 clones listed, around 90% are singletons. Seattle-derived patients entered the study during active infection and were followed longitudinally.

The sequence derives from a young woman with COVID-19, enrolled during active disease. V is TRBV6-5 and J is TRBJ2-7, with a possible D match to TRBD2 (6 bases). Material for sequencing was peripheral blood. For the CDR3, the DNA is TGTGCCTCCTGGGGGGACTCCTACGAGCAGTACTTC. Translation gives CASWGDSYEQYF.